This T cell receptor beta chain was retrieved from a study of shared clonotypes between healthy human individuals. Some clones are missing from TCRdb's copy, which holds only in-frame ones; the method was immunoSEQ multiplex PCR. Of around 2.5 million clones in the sample, 90% to 95% were seen once. The study enrolled healthy HIV-negative adults without recent acute infections or vaccinations as donors. Study-level points and caveats: For naive CD4 cells, around 5% of clonotypes were shared across a handful of donors. Sequencing of the sorted subsets was shown by rarefaction to be incomplete despite large depth. Clonotype sharing among donors was thought likely to change with sequencing depth.

Germline V gives CDR1 SQVTM, CDR2 ANQGSEA. CDR3 length equals 16 residues. V was pared by 7 bases and J by 0 bases, with 10 bases of the junction left unmatched. A remark on this clone: Its antigen is unknown.

This TCR was recovered from a young man in good health. Some clones in this sample may be carry-over from other donors' samples. Sequenced sample: naive CD4+ T cells from PBMCs. Sample subset: CD45RA+ positively selected. V and J are TRBV29-1 and TRBJ2-1; 9 bases are a match to TRBD2. The DNA of the CDR3 is TGCAGCGCTGGACTCAGACTAGCGGCCTCCTACAATGAGCAGTTCTTC. This sequence encodes CSAGLRLAASYNEQFF.